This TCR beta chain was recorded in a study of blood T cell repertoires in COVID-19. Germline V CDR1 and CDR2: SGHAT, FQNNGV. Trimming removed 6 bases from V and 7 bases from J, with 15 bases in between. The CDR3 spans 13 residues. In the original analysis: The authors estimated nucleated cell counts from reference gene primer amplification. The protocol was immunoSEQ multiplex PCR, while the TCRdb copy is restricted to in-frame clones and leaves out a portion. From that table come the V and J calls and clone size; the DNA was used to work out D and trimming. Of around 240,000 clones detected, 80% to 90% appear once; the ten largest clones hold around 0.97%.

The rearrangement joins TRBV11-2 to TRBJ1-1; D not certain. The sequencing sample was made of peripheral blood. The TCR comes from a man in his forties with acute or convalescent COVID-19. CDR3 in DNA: TGTGCCAGCAGTTTTGCCGGGGAGTTTGAAGCTTTCTTT. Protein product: CASSFAGEFEAFF.